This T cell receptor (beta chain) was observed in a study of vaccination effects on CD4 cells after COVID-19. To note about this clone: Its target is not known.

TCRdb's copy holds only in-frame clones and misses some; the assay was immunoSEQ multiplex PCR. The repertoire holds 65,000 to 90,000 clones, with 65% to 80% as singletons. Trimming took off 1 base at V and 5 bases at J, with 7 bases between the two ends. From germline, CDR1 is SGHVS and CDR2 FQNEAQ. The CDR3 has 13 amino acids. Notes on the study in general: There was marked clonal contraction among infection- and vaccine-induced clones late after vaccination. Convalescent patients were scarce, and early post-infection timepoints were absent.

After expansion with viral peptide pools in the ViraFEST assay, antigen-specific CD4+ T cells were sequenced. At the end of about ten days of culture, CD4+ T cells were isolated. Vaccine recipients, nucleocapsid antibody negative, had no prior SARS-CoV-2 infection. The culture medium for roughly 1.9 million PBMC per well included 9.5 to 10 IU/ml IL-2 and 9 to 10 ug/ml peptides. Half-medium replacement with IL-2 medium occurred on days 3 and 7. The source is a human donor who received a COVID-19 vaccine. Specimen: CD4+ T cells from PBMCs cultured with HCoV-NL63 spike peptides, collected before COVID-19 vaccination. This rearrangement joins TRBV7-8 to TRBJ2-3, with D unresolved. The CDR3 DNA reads TGTGCCAGCAGCTTAGGGCCGAGAGATACGCAGTATTTT. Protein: CASSLGPRDTQYF.